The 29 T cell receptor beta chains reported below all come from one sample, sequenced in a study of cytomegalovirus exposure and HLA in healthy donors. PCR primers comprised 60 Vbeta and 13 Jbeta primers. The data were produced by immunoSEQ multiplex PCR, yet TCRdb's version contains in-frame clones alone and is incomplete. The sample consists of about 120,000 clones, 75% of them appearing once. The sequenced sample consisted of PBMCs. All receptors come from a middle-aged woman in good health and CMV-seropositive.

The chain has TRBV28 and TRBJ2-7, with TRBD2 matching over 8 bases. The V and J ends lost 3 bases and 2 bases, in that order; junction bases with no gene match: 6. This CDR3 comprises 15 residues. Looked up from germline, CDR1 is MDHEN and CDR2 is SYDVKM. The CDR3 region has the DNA TGTGCCAGCAGTTTGGGTAGCGGGATGACCTACGAGCAGTACTTC. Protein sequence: CASSLGSGMTYEQYF. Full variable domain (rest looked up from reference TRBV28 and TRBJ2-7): DVKVTQSSRYLVKRTGEKVFLECVQDMDHENMFWYRQDPGLGLRLIYFSYDVKMKEKGDIPEGYSVSREKKERFSLILESASTNQTSMYLCASSLGSGMTYEQYFGPGTRLTVT.

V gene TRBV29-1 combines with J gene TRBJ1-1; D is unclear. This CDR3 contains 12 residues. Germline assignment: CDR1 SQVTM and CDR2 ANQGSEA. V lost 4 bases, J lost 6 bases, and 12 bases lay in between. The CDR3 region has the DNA TGCAGCGTTGGGCCGGGTGACGCTGAAGCTTTCTTT. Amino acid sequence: CSVGPGDAEAFF.

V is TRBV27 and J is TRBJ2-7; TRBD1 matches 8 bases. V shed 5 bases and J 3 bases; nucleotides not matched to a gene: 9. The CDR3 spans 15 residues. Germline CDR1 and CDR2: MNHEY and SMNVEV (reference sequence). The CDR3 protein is CASSAGQEKFYEQYF. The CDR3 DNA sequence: TGTGCCAGCAGTGCGGGACAGGAAAAATTCTACGAGCAGTACTTC.

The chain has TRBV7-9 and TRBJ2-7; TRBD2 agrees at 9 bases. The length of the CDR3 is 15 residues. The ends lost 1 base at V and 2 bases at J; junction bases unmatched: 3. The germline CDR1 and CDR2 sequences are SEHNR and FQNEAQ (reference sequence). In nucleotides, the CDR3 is TGTGCCAGCAGCTTAGAGACTAGCGGCACCTACGAGCAGTACTTC. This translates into CASSLETSGTYEQYF.

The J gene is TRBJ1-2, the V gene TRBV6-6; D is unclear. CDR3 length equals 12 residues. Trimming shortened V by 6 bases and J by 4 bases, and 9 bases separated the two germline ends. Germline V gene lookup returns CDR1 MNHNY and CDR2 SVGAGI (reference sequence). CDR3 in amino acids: CASSPSTYGYTF. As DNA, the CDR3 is TGTGCCAGCAGCCCTTCTACCTATGGCTACACCTTC.

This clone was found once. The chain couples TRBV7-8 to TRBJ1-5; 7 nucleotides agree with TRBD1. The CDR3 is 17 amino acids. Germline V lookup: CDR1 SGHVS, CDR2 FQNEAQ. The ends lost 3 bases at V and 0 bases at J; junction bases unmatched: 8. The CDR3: CASSFSGTAYSNQPQHF. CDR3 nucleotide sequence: TGTGCCAGCAGCTTTTCTGGGACAGCCTATAGCAATCAGCCCCAGCATTTT.

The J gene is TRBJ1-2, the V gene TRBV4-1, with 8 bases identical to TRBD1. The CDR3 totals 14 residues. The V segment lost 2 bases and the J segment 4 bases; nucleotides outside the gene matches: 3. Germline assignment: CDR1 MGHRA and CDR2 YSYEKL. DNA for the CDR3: TGCGCCAGCAGCCAACTCGGACAGGGCTATGGCTACACCTTC. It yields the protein CASSQLGQGYGYTF.

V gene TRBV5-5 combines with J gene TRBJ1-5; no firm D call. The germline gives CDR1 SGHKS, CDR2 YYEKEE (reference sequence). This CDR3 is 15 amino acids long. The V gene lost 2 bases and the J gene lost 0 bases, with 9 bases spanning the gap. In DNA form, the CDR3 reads TGTGCCAGCAGCTTTAACGACAATAGCAATCAGCCCCAGCATTTT. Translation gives CASSFNDNSNQPQHF.

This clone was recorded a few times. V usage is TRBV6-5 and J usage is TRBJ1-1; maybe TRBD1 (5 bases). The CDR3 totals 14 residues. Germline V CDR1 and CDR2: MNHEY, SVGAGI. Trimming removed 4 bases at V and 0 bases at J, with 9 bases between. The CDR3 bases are TGTGCCAGCAGTTTCAGGGATTTGAACACTGAAGCTTTCTTT. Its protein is CASSFRDLNTEAFF.

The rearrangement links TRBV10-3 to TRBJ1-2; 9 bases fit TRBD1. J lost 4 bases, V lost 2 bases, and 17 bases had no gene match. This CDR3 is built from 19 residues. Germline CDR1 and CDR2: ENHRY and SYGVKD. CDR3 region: CAISEPGGTPGTGPYGYTF. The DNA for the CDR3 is TGTGCCATCAGTGAGCCAGGGGGGACTCCCGGGACAGGGCCCTATGGCTACACCTTC.

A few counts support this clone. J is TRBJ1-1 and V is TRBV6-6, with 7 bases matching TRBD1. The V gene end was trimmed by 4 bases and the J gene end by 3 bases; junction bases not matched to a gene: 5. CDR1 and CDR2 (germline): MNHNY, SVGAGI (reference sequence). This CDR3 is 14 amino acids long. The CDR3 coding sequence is TGTGCCAGCAGTTTAGACAGGGCCGACACTGAAGCTTTCTTT. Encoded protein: CASSLDRADTEAFF.

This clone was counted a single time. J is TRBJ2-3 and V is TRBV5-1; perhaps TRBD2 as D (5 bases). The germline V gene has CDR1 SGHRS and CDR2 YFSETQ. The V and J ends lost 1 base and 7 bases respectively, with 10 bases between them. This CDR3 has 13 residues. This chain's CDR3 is CASSLSGENTQYF. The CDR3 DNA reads TGCGCCAGCAGCTTGAGCGGTGAGAATACGCAGTATTTT.

The CDR3 DNA is TGTGCCAGCAGCTTAATGGGGGCGGGCTACGAGCAGTACTTC. The encoded protein is CASSLMGAGYEQYF. The chain has TRBV7-3 and TRBJ2-7; maybe TRBD1 (6 bases). The CDR3 is 14 amino acids. Germline V gene sequence: CDR1 SGHTA, CDR2 FQGTGA. The V end lost 1 base, the J end lost 3 bases, and 10 bases lay between the germline ends.

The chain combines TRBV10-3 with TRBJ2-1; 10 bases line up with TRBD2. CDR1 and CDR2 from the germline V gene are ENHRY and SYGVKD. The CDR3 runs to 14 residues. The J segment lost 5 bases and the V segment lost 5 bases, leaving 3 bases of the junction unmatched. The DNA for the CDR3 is TGTGCCATCAGTAAGCGGGAGGGCAACAATGAGCAGTTCTTC. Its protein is CAISKREGNNEQFF.

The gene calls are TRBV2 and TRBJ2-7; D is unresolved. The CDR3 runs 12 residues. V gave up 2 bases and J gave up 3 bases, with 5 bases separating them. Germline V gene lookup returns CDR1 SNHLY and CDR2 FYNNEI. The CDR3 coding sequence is TGTGCCAGCAGTGAATTAGACTACGAGCAGTACTTC. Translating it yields CASSELDYEQYF.

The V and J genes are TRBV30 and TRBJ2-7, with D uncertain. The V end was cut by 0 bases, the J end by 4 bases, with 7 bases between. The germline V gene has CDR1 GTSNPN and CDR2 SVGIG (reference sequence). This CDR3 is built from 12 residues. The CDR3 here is CAWSVGFYEQYF. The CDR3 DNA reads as TGTGCCTGGAGTGTCGGGTTTTACGAGCAGTACTTC.

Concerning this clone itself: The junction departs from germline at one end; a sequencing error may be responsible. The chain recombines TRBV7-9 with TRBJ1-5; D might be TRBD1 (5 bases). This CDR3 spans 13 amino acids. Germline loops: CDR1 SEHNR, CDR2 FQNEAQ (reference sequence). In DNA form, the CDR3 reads TGTTCCAGCAGCCTAGAAGGGGAACAGCCCCAGCATTTT. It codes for CSSSLEGEQPQHF.

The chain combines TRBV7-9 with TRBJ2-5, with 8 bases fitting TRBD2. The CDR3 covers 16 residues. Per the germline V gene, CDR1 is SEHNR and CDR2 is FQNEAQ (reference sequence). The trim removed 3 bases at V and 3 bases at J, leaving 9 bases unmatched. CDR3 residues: CASSFTGRAGKETQYF. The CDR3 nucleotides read TGTGCCAGCAGCTTCACCGGGAGGGCCGGAAAAGAGACCCAGTACTTC.

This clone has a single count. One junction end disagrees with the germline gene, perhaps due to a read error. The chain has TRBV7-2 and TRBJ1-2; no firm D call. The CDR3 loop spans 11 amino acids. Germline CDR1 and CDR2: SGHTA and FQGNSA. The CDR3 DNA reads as TGTGCCAGCAGTGTGTCCGAGACGGCGGACTTC. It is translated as CASSVSETADF.

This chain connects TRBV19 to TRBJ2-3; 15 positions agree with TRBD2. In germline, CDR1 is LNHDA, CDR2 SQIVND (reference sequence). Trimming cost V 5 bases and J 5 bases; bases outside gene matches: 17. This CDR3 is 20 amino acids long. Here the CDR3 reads CASSLPWTSGRARVKDTQYF. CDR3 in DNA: TGTGCCAGTAGTCTCCCTTGGACTAGCGGGAGGGCCCGAGTGAAAGATACGCAGTATTTT.

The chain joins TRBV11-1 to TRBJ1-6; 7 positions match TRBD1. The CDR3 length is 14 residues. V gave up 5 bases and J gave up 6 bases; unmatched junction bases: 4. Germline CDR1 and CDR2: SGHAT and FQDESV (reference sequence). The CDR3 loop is CASSPRDSNSPLHF. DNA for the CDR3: TGTGCCAGCAGCCCCCGGGACAGTAATTCACCCCTCCACTTT.

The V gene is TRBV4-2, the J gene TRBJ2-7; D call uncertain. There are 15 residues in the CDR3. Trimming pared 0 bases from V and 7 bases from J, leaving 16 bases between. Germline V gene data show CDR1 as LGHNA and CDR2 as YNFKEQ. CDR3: CASSQDPAEAVEQYF. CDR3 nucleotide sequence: TGTGCCAGCAGCCAAGATCCGGCCGAGGCGGTAGAGCAGTACTTC.

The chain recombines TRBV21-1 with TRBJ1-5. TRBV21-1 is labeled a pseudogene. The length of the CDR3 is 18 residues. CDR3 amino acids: CASTCTRINGGSNQPQHF. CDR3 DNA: TGTGCCAGCACCTGTACTCGAATTAACGGGGGAAGCAATCAGCCCCAGCATTTT.

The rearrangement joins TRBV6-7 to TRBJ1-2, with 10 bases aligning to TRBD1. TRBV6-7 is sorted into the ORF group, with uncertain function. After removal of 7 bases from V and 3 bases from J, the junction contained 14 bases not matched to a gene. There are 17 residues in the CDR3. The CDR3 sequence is CASTFPPDRGRDYGYTF. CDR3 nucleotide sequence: TGTGCCAGCACCTTTCCCCCCGACAGGGGGCGCGACTATGGCTACACCTTC.

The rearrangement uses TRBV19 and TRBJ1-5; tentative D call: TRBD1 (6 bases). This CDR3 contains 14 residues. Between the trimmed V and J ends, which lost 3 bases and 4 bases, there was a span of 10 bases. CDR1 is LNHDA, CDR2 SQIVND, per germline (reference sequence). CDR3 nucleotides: TGTGCCAGTAGTATTCCCACAGGGAATCAGCCCCAGCATTTT. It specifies CASSIPTGNQPQHF. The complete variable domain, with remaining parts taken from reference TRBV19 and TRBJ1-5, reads DGGITQSPKYLFRKEGQNVTLSCEQNLNHDAMYWYRQDPGQGLRLIYYSQIVNDFQKGDIAEGYSVSREKKESFPLTVTSAQKNPTAFYLCASSIPTGNQPQHFGDGTRLSIL.

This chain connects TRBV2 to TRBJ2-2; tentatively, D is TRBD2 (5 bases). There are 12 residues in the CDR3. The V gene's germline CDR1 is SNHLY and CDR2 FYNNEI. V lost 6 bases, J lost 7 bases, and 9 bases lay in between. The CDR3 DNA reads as TGTGCCAGCAGGAGGGCTGACGGGGAGCTGTTTTTT. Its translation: CASRRADGELFF.

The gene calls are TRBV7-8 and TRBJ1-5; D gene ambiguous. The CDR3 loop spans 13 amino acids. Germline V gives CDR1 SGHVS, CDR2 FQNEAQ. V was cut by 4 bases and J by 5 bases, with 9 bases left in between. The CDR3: CASSSANDQPQHF. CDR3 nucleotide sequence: TGTGCCAGCAGCTCCGCGAACGATCAGCCCCAGCATTTT.

The CDR3 DNA reads as TGTGCCAGCAGCCCCCAGACAGGGCTTAATCAGCCCCAGCATTTT. Its protein is CASSPQTGLNQPQHF. V usage is TRBV27 and J usage is TRBJ1-5, with 7 positions matching TRBD1. The CDR3 sequence is 15 residues long. V gave up 6 bases and J gave up 4 bases; unmatched junction bases: 9. CDR1 is MNHEY, CDR2 SMNVEV, per germline (reference sequence).

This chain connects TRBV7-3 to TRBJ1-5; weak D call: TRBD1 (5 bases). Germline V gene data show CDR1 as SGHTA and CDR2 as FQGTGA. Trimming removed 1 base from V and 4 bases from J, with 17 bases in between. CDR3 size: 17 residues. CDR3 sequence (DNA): TGTGCCAGCAGCTTAAACGGAGGGGAGATACAGAATCAGCCCCAGCATTTT. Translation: CASSLNGGEIQNQPQHF.